The rows below give T cell receptor beta chains drawn from one sample of a study of blood T cell repertoires in COVID-19. Produced via immunoSEQ multiplex PCR; TCRdb's table is partial and in-frame only. This sample carries about 210,000 clones, about 83% of them seen once, and the ten largest clones take less than 3.5%. Sequenced material: peripheral blood. Receptors were obtained from a man in his forties or fifties with active or convalescent COVID-19. Each CDR3 is given with its conserved first and last residue. D genes are given only for firm matches. Expanded clones get a size class; other rows say once, few or many, or leave the size out.

j_gene	d_gene	abundance	v_gene	CDR3aa	CDR3nt
TRBJ2-1	TRBD2	.	TRBV7-9	CASSGYWGGGYNEQFF	TGTGCCAGCAGCGGGTATTGGGGGGGTGGATACAATGAGCAGTTCTTC
TRBJ1-6	.	.	TRBV21-1	CASSKARDRVSIRCPPLHF	TGTGCCAGCAGCAAAGCGCGGGACAGGGTGTCTATCCGTTGTCCACCCCTCCACTTT
TRBJ2-3	.	.	TRBV24-1	CATSDSVDRTSTDTQYF	TGTGCCACCAGTGATTCCGTTGACAGGACTAGCACAGATACGCAGTATTTT
TRBJ1-4	TRBD1	.	TRBV7-9	CASITSPPGRGRIEKLFF	TGTGCCAGCATCACTTCCCCCCCCGGTAGGGGGCGGATTGAAAAACTGTTTTTT
TRBJ1-6	.	.	TRBV6-1	CASSELEGWNSPLHF	TGTGCCAGCAGTGAATTGGAGGGCTGGAATTCACCCCTCCACTTT
TRBJ2-7	TRBD2	.	TRBV18	CASSPPGLAGGYEQYF	TGTGCCAGCTCACCACCTGGTCTAGCGGGAGGCTACGAGCAGTACTTC
TRBJ1-4	.	.	TRBV5-6	CASSSQGREKLFF	TGTGCCAGCAGCTCCCAGGGGCGGGAAAAACTGTTTTTT
TRBJ1-1	.	.	TRBV7-6	CASSLVAGTEAFF	TGTGCCAGCAGCTTAGTTGCCGGCACTGAAGCTTTCTTT
TRBJ1-1	TRBD1	.	TRBV7-2	CASSPQGALSEAFF	TGTGCCAGCAGCCCACAGGGGGCTCTCTCTGAAGCTTTCTTT
TRBJ1-3	.	.	TRBV7-2	CASSFYGRSSGNTIYF	TGTGCCAGCAGCTTTTACGGCCGGAGCTCTGGAAACACCATATATTTT
TRBJ2-5	TRBD2	.	TRBV28	CASSGLAGGSPNKETQYF	TGTGCCAGCAGTGGTCTAGCGGGAGGGTCCCCGAATAAAGAGACCCAGTACTTC
TRBJ1-5	.	.	TRBV30	CAWSVRTGNSNQPQHF	TGTGCCTGGAGTGTACGTACGGGAAATAGCAATCAGCCCCAGCATTTT
TRBJ2-2	TRBD2	.	TRBV28	CASRPYSGKNTGELFF	TGTGCCAGCAGGCCTTATAGCGGGAAGAACACCGGGGAGCTGTTTTTT
TRBJ2-7	.	.	TRBV5-6	CASSLLAVYEQYF	TGTGCCAGCAGCTTGTTGGCGGTCTACGAGCAGTACTTC
TRBJ2-7	TRBD2	.	TRBV6-5	CASRPPLAGYYEQYF	TGTGCCAGCCGTCCCCCCCTAGCGGGGTACTACGAGCAGTACTTC
TRBJ1-6	TRBD1	.	TRBV30	CAQGATWGSPLHF	TGTGCTCAGGGGGCCACTTGGGGTTCACCCCTCCACTTT
TRBJ2-3	.	.	TRBV6-4	CASSDSGTQVTDTQYF	TGTGCCAGCAGTGACTCAGGGACTCAAGTCACAGATACGCAGTATTTT
TRBJ2-1	TRBD1	.	TRBV2	CASSEVGTGVGGEQFF	TGTGCCAGCAGTGAGGTGGGGACAGGGGTCGGAGGCGAGCAGTTCTTC
TRBJ2-3	.	once	TRBV29-1	CSVDTGERTQYF	TGCAGCGTTGATACGGGAGAAAGGACGCAGTATTTT
TRBJ1-1	TRBD1	.	TRBV19	CASSISTGVGNTEAFF	TGTGCCAGTAGTATAAGCACAGGGGTGGGGAACACTGAAGCTTTCTTT
TRBJ2-7	TRBD1	.	TRBV6-5	CASRPGTGIYEQYF	TGTGCCAGCAGGCCCGGGACAGGGATTTACGAGCAGTACTTC
TRBJ2-7	.	.	TRBV14	CASSLLTEDEQYF	TGTGCCAGCAGCCTGCTTACGGAGGATGAGCAGTACTTC
TRBJ1-2	TRBD1	once	TRBV6-6	CASSRPGQGLDGYTF	TGTGCCAGCAGTAGACCGGGACAGGGATTAGATGGCTACACCTTC
TRBJ1-1	.	.	TRBV30	CAWERKAGTEAFF	TGTGCCTGGGAGAGAAAAGCCGGCACTGAAGCTTTCTTT
TRBJ2-3	.	.	TRBV9	CASSVGTRRVTDTQYF	TGTGCCAGCAGCGTAGGGACCCGGCGGGTCACAGATACGCAGTATTTT
TRBJ2-2	.	.	TRBV11-2	CASSLLATVGELFF	TGTGCCAGCAGCCTCCTAGCCACGGTCGGGGAGCTGTTTTTT
TRBJ1-4	.	.	TRBV4-1	CASSQVGGTNEKLFF	TGCGCCAGCAGCCAAGTAGGGGGAACTAATGAAAAACTGTTTTTT
TRBJ2-3	TRBD2	.	TRBV5-1	CASSSRTSGSTDTQYF	TGCGCCAGCAGCTCGAGGACTAGCGGGAGCACAGATACGCAGTATTTT
TRBJ1-2	.	.	TRBV3-1/TRBV3-2	CASSQDLNTEISGYTF	TGTGCCAGCAGCCAAGATCTAAACACAGAAATCTCCGGCTACACCTTC
TRBJ1-5	TRBD1	.	TRBV30	CAWSLDRGGQPQHF	TGTGCCTGGAGTCTCGACAGGGGAGGTCAGCCCCAGCATTTT
TRBJ1-5	TRBD1	.	TRBV6-2/TRBV6-3	CASSYSRGQGGAGSQHF	TGTGCCAGCAGTTACTCGAGGGGACAGGGAGGTGCTGGCTCCCAGCATTTT
TRBJ2-7	.	.	TRBV5-1	CASSLAGVGSYEQYF	TGCGCCAGCAGCTTGGCCGGGGTAGGGTCCTACGAGCAGTACTTC
TRBJ1-6	TRBD1	few	TRBV27	CASSSGQPRNSPLHF	TGTGCCAGCAGTTCGGGACAGCCTCGTAATTCACCCCTCCACTTT
TRBJ1-3	.	.	TRBV10-2	CASSVGHQGNTIYF	TGCGCCAGCAGTGTTGGGCACCAGGGAAACACCATATATTTT
TRBJ2-1	.	.	TRBV29-1	CSVEAQGLSSYNEQFF	TGCAGCGTTGAAGCTCAGGGCCTGAGCTCCTACAATGAGCAGTTCTTC